These T cell receptor beta chains were read from a single sample in a study of T cells after yellow fever vaccination. Each CDR3 protein gets one entry after TCRdb re-called the 5' RACE reads with MiXCR. The sample holds about 260,000 distinct CDR3 sequences, approximately 3.8% seen once. Here the sequenced sample was PBMCs, taken 15 days after the yellow fever booster vaccination. The source of these receptors is a man aged 18 to 29 who received the YFV17D yellow fever vaccine. Both conserved end residues are part of each CDR3. The D gene is left open where the match is weak. Clone size is shown for a subset of rows, as once, few, many or a class of expanded clone.

cdr3_nt cdr3_aa v_call d_call j_call clone_size cdr3_length
TGTGCCAGCCGAGACGGAATCAGAGCTTTCTTT CASRDGIRAFF TRBV6-4 - TRBJ1-1 many 11
TGTGCCAGCAGCCAAGATCCAGGGACAGGGAATGAAAAACTGTTTTTT CASSQDPGTGNEKLFF TRBV4-2 TRBD1 TRBJ1-4 many 16
TGCGCCAGCAGCACGACTAGCGGGGCCTACAATGAGCAGTTCTTC CASSTTSGAYNEQFF TRBV5-1 TRBD2 TRBJ2-1 few 15
TGTGCCAGCTCGGACATCCCCACCGGGGAGCTGTTTTTT CASSDIPTGELFF TRBV7-2 - TRBJ2-2 many 13
TGTGCCAGCAGTCCACTTGGGACTAGCGGAGATACGCAGTATTTT CASSPLGTSGDTQYF TRBV12-3/TRBV12-4 TRBD2 TRBJ2-3 many 15
TGTGCCAGCAGCTTGCTGGCAGGGGGCGACCAGCCCCAGCATTTT CASSLLAGGDQPQHF TRBV5-6 TRBD1 TRBJ1-5 many 15
TGCAGCGTTGAAGCGGGCGGGGGGCCCTACAATGAGCAGTTCTTC CSVEAGGGPYNEQFF TRBV29-1 TRBD2 TRBJ2-1 many 15
TGTGCCAGCAGTTTAGGAGTCAGAAACTATGGCTACACCTTC CASSLGVRNYGYTF TRBV12-3/TRBV12-4 - TRBJ1-2 many 14
TGTGCCAGTAGTATCAGCTTGAGCTCCTACAATGAGCAGTTCTTC CASSISLSSYNEQFF TRBV19 - TRBJ2-1 - 15
TGTGCCAGCAGCGCGACAGGGTTCGCCGCACCGTACGAGCAGTACTTC CASSATGFAAPYEQYF TRBV4-2 TRBD1 TRBJ2-7 many 16
TGCGCCAGCAGCCCCGGACAGGAAGAGACCCAGTACTTC CASSPGQEETQYF TRBV5-1 TRBD1 TRBJ2-5 many 13
TGCAGCGTTGAAGTCCCGGGACATCTCCCGGGGGAGACCCAGTACTTC CSVEVPGHLPGETQYF TRBV29-1 - TRBJ2-5 many 16
TGTGCCAGCAGCTTAGGCAGGAACACTGAAGCTTTCTTT CASSLGRNTEAFF TRBV12-3/TRBV12-4 - TRBJ1-1 many 13
TGCAGTGGTGGGGCCCGCTCCTACAATGAGCAGTTCTTC CSGGARSYNEQFF TRBV20-1 - TRBJ2-1 many 13
TGTGCCAGCAGCTTTATAGATCGACGGGATTCACCCCTCCACTTT CASSFIDRRDSPLHF TRBV5-6 - TRBJ1-6 many 15
TGTGCCAGCAGCTTCGGACAGAACTATGGCTACACCTTC CASSFGQNYGYTF TRBV7-9 - TRBJ1-2 many 13